This T cell receptor beta chain was sequenced in a study of T cells in Graves' hyperthyroidism and ophthalmopathy. Template material for amplifying TCR beta CDR3 regions consisted of RNA transcripts. An initial round of RT-PCR targeting the TCR CDR3 relied on the HTBI primer set. Each CDR3 protein is one row after TCRdb ran MiXCR on the multiplex PCR reads. The sample contains 370,000 or so distinct CDR3 sequences, roughly 14% of which appear only once. Whole-study findings and limits: In validation, the model predicted ophthalmopathy. These predictions came a median about 6.2 months before onset.

The germline V and J ends were trimmed by 4 bases and 0 bases, with 6 bases remaining between them. The germline V gene encodes CDR1 KGHDR and CDR2 SFDVKD. The CDR3 sequence is 14 residues long. Patients between 18 and 65 years old had hyperthyroidism, newly diagnosed and lasting under 2 months. Clinical symptoms, serum thyroxine, TRAb, thyroid ultrasound and orbital computed tomography informed diagnoses. This clonotype was recorded at least ten times. Antigen: not known. This TCR came from a man younger than 40 with Graves' hyperthyroidism that later progressed to Graves' ophthalmopathy. The sample taken for sequencing was blood. The chain joins TRBV24-1 to TRBJ2-1; no clear D. The CDR3 region is CATSDSNSYNEQFF. DNA of the CDR3: TGTGCCACCAGTGACTCAAACTCCTACAATGAGCAGTTCTTC.